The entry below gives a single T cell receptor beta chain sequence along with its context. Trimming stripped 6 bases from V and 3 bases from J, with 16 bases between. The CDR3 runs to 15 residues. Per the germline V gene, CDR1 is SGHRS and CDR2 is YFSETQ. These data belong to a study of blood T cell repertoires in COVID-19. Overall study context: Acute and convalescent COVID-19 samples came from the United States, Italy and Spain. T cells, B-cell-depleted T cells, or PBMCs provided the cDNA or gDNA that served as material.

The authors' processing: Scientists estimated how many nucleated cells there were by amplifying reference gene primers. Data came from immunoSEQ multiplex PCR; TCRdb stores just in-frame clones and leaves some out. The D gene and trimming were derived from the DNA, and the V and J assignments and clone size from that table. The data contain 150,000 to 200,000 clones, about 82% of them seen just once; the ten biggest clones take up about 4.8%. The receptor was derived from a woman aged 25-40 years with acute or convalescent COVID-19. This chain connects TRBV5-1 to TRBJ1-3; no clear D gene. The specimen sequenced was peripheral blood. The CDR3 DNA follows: TGCGCCAGCAAGCTTGAGGAGGTCGGTGGAAACACCATATATTTT. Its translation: CASKLEEVGGNTIYF.